The 19 T cell receptor beta chains presented below share a single source sample, sequenced in a study of cytomegalovirus exposure and HLA in healthy donors (dated by TCRdb to 2016 to 2017). Library construction relied on the immunoSEQ multiplex PCR assay. For the multiplex PCR, a mixture combining 60 forward primers for TCR Vbeta segments and 13 reverse primers for TCR Jbeta segments was used. The source is immuneACCESS, and TCRdb retained only in-frame sequences with V and J called. Part of the clones is not carried over; for the studies checked, unresolved V genes explain less than half of this, and the remainder is unexplained. Here the sample has roughly 110,000 clones; about 80% occur a single time. Around 7.8% of the sample is held by the ten biggest clonotypes. Sequencing used PBMCs. These receptors came from a man aged 25-45 years in good health and CMV-seronegative.

DNA of the CDR3: TGCGCCAGCAGCTCGGGGACTAGCGGGCGCCCTATGGCGACCCAGTACTTC. Protein: CASSSGTSGRPMATQYF. The chain couples TRBV5-1 to TRBJ2-5, with 12 bases aligning to TRBD2. The length of the CDR3 is 17 residues. J gave up 7 bases and V 3 bases, and 13 bases lay outside the gene matches. Germline assignment: CDR1 SGHRS and CDR2 YFSETQ.

The V and J genes are TRBV29-1 and TRBJ2-3; TRBD2 might be the D (5 bases). V lost 4 bases to trimming and J lost 5 bases, with 13 bases between them. CDR3 length: 13 amino acids. The germline CDR1 and CDR2 sequences are SQVTM and ANQGSEA. CDR3 region: CSVVGEDGDTQYF. The CDR3 DNA follows: TGCAGCGTTGTGGGAGAGGACGGAGATACGCAGTATTTT.

The CDR3 protein is CASSLGEGGSSGANVLTF. CDR3 coding DNA: TGTGCCAGCAGCTTAGGGGAGGGAGGGAGCTCTGGGGCCAACGTCCTGACTTTC. The gene calls are TRBV7-6 and TRBJ2-6; 7 nucleotides align to TRBD2. CDR1 is SGHVS, CDR2 FNYEAQ, per germline. V lost 1 base, J lost 0 bases, and 6 bases stayed unmatched. CDR3 size: 18 residues. The complete variable domain, with remaining parts taken from reference TRBV7-6 and TRBJ2-6, reads GAGVSQSPRYKVTKRGQDVALRCDPISGHVSLYWYRQALGQGPEFLTYFNYEAQQDKSGLPNDRFSAERPEGSISTLTIQRTEQRDSAMYRCASSLGEGGSSGANVLTFGAGSRLTVL.

This clone appeared a single time. This chain uses TRBV6-5 with TRBJ1-2; unclear D gene. Germline CDR1 and CDR2: MNHEY and SVGAGI. CDR3 length: 13 residues. With 7 bases removed from V and 0 bases from J, the gap between germline ends came to 9 bases. CDR3 coding DNA: TGTGCCAGCATGGGAGTTTCTAACTATGGCTACACCTTC. This translates into CASMGVSNYGYTF.

The chain employs TRBV4-1 and TRBJ1-5; no clear D. Germline CDR1 MGHRA, CDR2 YSYEKL. The V end lost 1 base, the J end lost 4 bases, and 11 bases lay between the germline ends. This CDR3 comprises 15 residues. This CDR3 is CASSQGHGENQPQHF. The CDR3 nucleotides read TGCGCCAGCAGCCAAGGTCACGGGGAAAATCAGCCCCAGCATTTT.

This rearrangement joins TRBV11-3 to TRBJ2-4, with 7 bases matching TRBD2. With V trimmed by 0 bases and J by 8 bases, 1 base remained unmatched. Germline V lookup: CDR1 SGHNT, CDR2 YENEEA. This CDR3 is built from 13 residues. CDR3 in amino acids: CASSLDRGDIQYF. In DNA form, the CDR3 reads TGTGCCAGCAGCTTAGATCGGGGGGACATTCAGTACTTC.

The rearrangement links TRBV5-1 to TRBJ2-2, with 8 nucleotides matching TRBD2. Germline CDR1 and CDR2: SGHRS and YFSETQ. CDR3 length: 15 residues. The junction had 4 bases not matched to a gene; V was cut back by 2 bases and J by 4 bases. This CDR3 is CASSLAGVGTGELFF. The CDR3 DNA follows: TGCGCCAGCAGCTTAGCGGGAGTTGGCACCGGGGAGCTGTTTTTT.

In DNA form, the CDR3 reads TGTGCCAGTCGGGGGGGCGGGGAGACCCAGTACTTC. Amino acids: CASRGGGETQYF. V and J are TRBV28 and TRBJ2-5; 8 positions agree with TRBD2. The CDR3 is made up of 12 amino acids. The V segment lost 9 bases and the J segment 5 bases; nucleotides outside the gene matches: 5. Per the germline V gene, CDR1 is MDHEN and CDR2 is SYDVKM.

The chain employs TRBV6-1 and TRBJ1-3, with 7 positions matching TRBD1. There are 16 residues in the CDR3. The trim removed 4 bases at V and 1 base at J, leaving 7 bases unmatched. Germline-derived CDR1 and CDR2 are MNHNS and SASEGT. Here the CDR3 DNA reads TGTGCCAGCAGTGGCGACAGGGTTCGGTCTGGAAACACCATATATTTT. It encodes CASSGDRVRSGNTIYF.

The chain links TRBV29-1 to TRBJ2-7, with TRBD2 as a possible D gene (6 bases). The germline CDR1 and CDR2 sequences are SQVTM and ANQGSEA. This CDR3 comprises 18 residues. The ends were cut back, 7 bases at V and 1 base at J, with 29 bases in the middle. CDR3 sequence reads: CSATVRARTGAPSYEQYF. CDR3 coding DNA: TGCAGCGCCACTGTGCGGGCCCGGACGGGAGCCCCGTCCTACGAGCAGTACTTC.

The V and J genes are TRBV9 and TRBJ2-5; TRBD2 might be the D (5 bases). Looked up from germline, CDR1 is SGDLS and CDR2 is YYNGEE. V was trimmed by 0 bases and J by 1 base, leaving 10 bases between them. The CDR3 sequence is 15 residues long. The CDR3 loop reads CASSVAEGIQETQYF. CDR3 in DNA: TGTGCCAGCAGCGTAGCTGAGGGTATCCAAGAGACCCAGTACTTC.

To note about this clone: The germline gene is not matched at one end of the junction; a read error may be the cause. The J gene is TRBJ1-1, the V gene TRBV7-8; no clear D gene. This CDR3 has 13 amino acids. In germline, CDR1 is SGHVS, CDR2 FQNEAQ. CDR3 sequence: CASTAPGGTESFF. CDR3 coding DNA: TGTGCCAGCACCGCCCCTGGAGGAACTGAATCTTTCTTT.

V and J are TRBV4-1 and TRBJ1-6; 8 bases line up with TRBD1. The germline V gene has CDR1 MGHRA and CDR2 YSYEKL. This CDR3 has 16 amino acids. The trim removed 2 bases at V and 5 bases at J, leaving 5 bases unmatched. Here the CDR3 DNA reads TGCGCCAGCAGCCAAACAAGGGACAGGAATAATTCACCCCTCCACTTT. Its translation: CASSQTRDRNNSPLHF.

This clone was observed a single time. The rearrangement uses TRBV6-1 and TRBJ2-5; no firm D call. The CDR3 length is 14 residues. Trimming stripped 5 bases from V and 1 base from J, with 11 bases between. Germline assignment: CDR1 MNHNS and CDR2 SASEGT. CDR3 bases: TGTGCCAGCAGTTCACCGTTAGTCCAAGAGACCCAGTACTTC. Protein: CASSSPLVQETQYF.

This sequence joins TRBV19 and TRBJ1-5; 9 nucleotides match TRBD1. The CDR3 spans 17 residues. V lost 5 bases and J lost 5; bases outside the gene matches: 13. Germline V CDR1 and CDR2: LNHDA, SQIVND (reference sequence). CDR3 in amino acids: CASSPTGGGLSDQPQHF. The DNA of the CDR3 is TGTGCCAGTAGTCCTACAGGGGGCGGATTATCGGATCAGCCCCAGCATTTT.

The chain carries TRBV7-6 and TRBJ2-1; D not certain. The germline CDR1 and CDR2 sequences are SGHVS and FNYEAQ. The germline V and J ends were trimmed by 1 base and 0 bases, with 7 bases remaining between them. The CDR3 is 15 amino acids. CDR3 nucleotide sequence: TGTGCCAGCAGCTTAGGACACAACTCCTACAATGAGCAGTTCTTC. This gives the protein CASSLGHNSYNEQFF.

J is TRBJ1-2 and V is TRBV6-1, with a weak D call TRBD1 (6 bases). This CDR3 spans 14 amino acids. Germline lookup yields CDR1 MNHNS and CDR2 SASEGT. Trimming cost V 0 bases and J 3 bases, with 8 bases left between them. The chain's CDR3 is CASSEAGTYYGYTF. For the CDR3, the DNA is TGTGCCAGCAGTGAAGCGGGGACATACTATGGCTACACCTTC.

The J gene is TRBJ2-2, the V gene TRBV27; perhaps TRBD2 as D (5 bases). V was clipped by 2 bases and J by 0 bases, with 7 bases between them. This CDR3 spans 15 amino acids. CDR1 is MNHEY and CDR2 is SMNVEV in the germline V gene (reference sequence). For the CDR3, the DNA is TGTGCCAGCAGTTTACGCGGGCCGAACACCGGGGAGCTGTTTTTT. Its translation: CASSLRGPNTGELFF.

V usage is TRBV19 and J usage is TRBJ1-2, with TRBD1 matching 8 bases. CDR1 and CDR2 (germline): LNHDA, SQIVND (reference sequence). This CDR3 spans 13 amino acids. V lost 6 bases and J lost 4; bases outside the gene matches: 4. The CDR3 DNA reads TGTGCCAGTAGCGACAGGGGACCCTATGGCTACACCTTC. Translation: CASSDRGPYGYTF.